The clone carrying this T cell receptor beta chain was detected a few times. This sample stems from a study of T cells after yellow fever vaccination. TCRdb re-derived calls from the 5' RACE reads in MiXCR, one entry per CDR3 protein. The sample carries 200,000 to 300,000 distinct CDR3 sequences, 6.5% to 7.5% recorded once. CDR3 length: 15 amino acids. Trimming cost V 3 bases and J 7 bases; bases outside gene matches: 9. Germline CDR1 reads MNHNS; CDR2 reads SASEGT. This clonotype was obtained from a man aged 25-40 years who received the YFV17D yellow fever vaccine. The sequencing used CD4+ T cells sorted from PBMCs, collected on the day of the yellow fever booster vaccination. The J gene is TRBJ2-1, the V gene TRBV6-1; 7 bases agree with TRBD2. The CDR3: CASSDGGAGKNEQFF. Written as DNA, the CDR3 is TGTGCCAGCAGTGATGGGGGAGCGGGAAAGAATGAGCAGTTCTTC.